The clone carrying this T cell receptor beta chain was detected many times. The record originates from a study of T-cell memory formation after mild COVID-19. TCRdb independently ran MiXCR on the 5' RACE reads; one entry per CDR3 protein. The sample consists of 470,000 or so distinct CDR3 sequences, more than 15% of them appearing once. CDR3 length: 14 residues. Trimming stripped 0 bases from V and 1 base from J, with 6 bases between. Germline-derived CDR1 and CDR2 are SGHTA and FQGNSA. The clonotype comes from a man aged 18 to 29 who had mild COVID-19 (a few samples of this study predate the infection). Cell type and time point are not known. The rearrangement uses TRBV7-2 and TRBJ1-1; D possibly corresponds to TRBD1 (5 bases). Sequencing was performed on PBMCs or a T cell subset sorted from them (not recorded which). The CDR3 region is CASSLARENTEAFF. As DNA, the CDR3 is TGTGCCAGCAGCTTAGCCAGGGAGAACACTGAAGCTTTCTTT.